These T cell receptor beta chains were read from a single sample in a study of blood T cell repertoires in COVID-19. The table came from immunoSEQ multiplex PCR; TCRdb's copy has only in-frame clones and leaves some out. The sample records approximately 440,000 clones, 88% being singletons. Specimen: peripheral blood. These receptors all stem from a woman in her forties or fifties with COVID-19, enrolled during active disease. CDR3s include the opening cysteine and the closing phenylalanine or tryptophan. Each record gives: V gene, CDR3 protein.

TRBV7-2,CASSLGGDTNYGYTF
TRBV28,CASSFRGEQYF
TRBV3-1/TRBV3-2,CASRFSGENIQYF
TRBV5-1,CASSRGGQGIWNTEAFF
TRBV4-1,CASSQDEEVETQYF
TRBV2,CASAGQSEAFF
TRBV6-6,CASQDSRRYSPLHF
TRBV4-1,CASSQEPGEPYYGYTF
TRBV19,CASTATRDSYEQYF
TRBV5-1,CASRFGGQETQYF
TRBV5-1,CASSSQGASYGYTF
TRBV15,CATSRDLSRDTEAFF
TRBV5-4,CASSARTTPQEKLFF
TRBV4-2,CASSQEAGDPRVTQYF
TRBV13,CASSFALEGDGYTF
TRBV15,CATSLLDTTGDGYTF
TRBV3-1/TRBV3-2,CASSQDLNSYEQYF
TRBV2,CASNRLAATYEQYF
TRBV6-5,CASSYDTYNEQFF
TRBV19,CASSTRDRVNEQFF
TRBV6-5,CASSRPQAGYTF
TRBV7-9,CASSPRGTERNTIYF
TRBV19,CASRPSVGNTIYF